Listed below are T cell receptor beta chains from one sample, sequenced in a study of cytomegalovirus exposure and HLA in healthy donors. Libraries were prepared by immunoSEQ multiplex PCR; TCRdb keeps only in-frame clonotypes and omits some of them. Of about 160,000 clones listed, roughly 77% are singletons. Sequencing was carried out using PBMCs. Every receptor here comes from a woman between 40 and 50 years old in good health and CMV-seropositive. Both conserved end residues are part of each CDR3. D genes are given only for firm matches. Size is omitted from some rows. Given values are once, few, many or a class for expanded clones.

J	length	size	V	D	DNA	CDR3
TRBJ2-2	16	-	TRBV9	TRBD2	TGTGCCAGCAGCTTTGGGACTAGCGGGGCCGGCGGGGAGCTGTTTTTT	CASSFGTSGAGGELFF
TRBJ1-1	13	few	TRBV7-9	-	TGTGCCAGCAGCTTAGCGGGAGACACTGAAGCTTTCTTT	CASSLAGDTEAFF
TRBJ2-2	14	-	TRBV5-6	-	TGTGCCAGCAGCCCTAGACAGGTATCGGGGGAGCTGTTTTTT	CASSPRQVSGELFF
TRBJ2-7	13	-	TRBV27	-	TGTGCCAGCAGTATGGGGGACTCCTACGAGCAGTACTTC	CASSMGDSYEQYF
TRBJ1-1	15	-	TRBV27	-	TGTGCCAGCAGGGCTCGGGAGTTCGGGATCACTGAAGCTTTCTTT	CASRAREFGITEAFF
TRBJ2-7	15	-	TRBV6-1	TRBD2	TGTGCCAGCAGGTGGACTAGCGGGACCTCCTACGAGCAGTACTTC	CASRWTSGTSYEQYF
TRBJ1-4	13	once	TRBV25-1	TRBD1	TGTGCCAGCAGTCAGGGGGCAAGGGAAAAACTGTTTTTT	CASSQGAREKLFF
TRBJ2-1	16	once	TRBV7-9	TRBD2	TGTGCCAGCAGCTCCTGGGCGGGAGGTTCCTACAATGAGCAGTTCTTC	CASSSWAGGSYNEQFF
TRBJ2-7	13	-	TRBV5-1	-	TGCGCCAGCAGCTTGGGCAGCTCCTACGAGCAGTACTTC	CASSLGSSYEQYF
TRBJ1-4	15	-	TRBV6-5	-	TGTGCCAGCAGTTACGCGGGGACTTTGGGCGAAAAACTGTTTTTT	CASSYAGTLGEKLFF
TRBJ2-7	14	-	TRBV11-2	TRBD2	TGTGCCAGCAGCTTCCAGCGGGAGACCTACGAGCAGTACTTC	CASSFQRETYEQYF
TRBJ2-3	12	-	TRBV29-1	-	TGCAGCTTCCTCGGTAGCACAGATACGCAGTATTTT	CSFLGSTDTQYF
TRBJ2-7	16	-	TRBV9	TRBD2	TGTGCCAGCAGCGCTAGCGGAAGAAGGTCTTGGGGCGAGCAGTACTTC	CASSASGRRSWGEQYF
TRBJ1-4	16	-	TRBV4-1	-	TGCGCCAGCAGCCAGGTGGGGGGGGGCCTTAATGAAAAACTGTTTTTT	CASSQVGGGLNEKLFF
TRBJ2-2	14	-	TRBV5-1	-	TGCGCCAGCAGCTGGGGTCAGGAGGGCGGGGAGCTGTTTTTT	CASSWGQEGGELFF